Following are 17 T cell receptor beta chains from one sample sequenced in a study of hypomethylating agent response in myelodysplastic syndrome. The method was immunoSEQ multiplex PCR; TCRdb's version includes in-frame clones alone and lacks a portion of them. This sample has about 10,000 clones, with approximately 86% found just once. Sample: bone marrow, taken before or after starting hypomethylating agent treatment for myelodysplastic syndrome (not recorded which). Receptors were obtained from a human donor with myelodysplastic syndrome.

The sample holds one count of this clone. The chain couples TRBV18 to TRBJ2-7, with D hard to call. Germline V gives CDR1 KGHSH, CDR2 LQKENI. This CDR3 spans 15 amino acids. V lost 1 base to trimming and J lost 1 base, with 11 bases between them. The DNA for the CDR3 is TGTGCCAGCTCACCACTCCCCGGACCGTCCTACGAGCAGTACTTC. This encodes CASSPLPGPSYEQYF.

This clone was picked up a small number of times. The V and J genes are TRBV7-2 and TRBJ1-3; D ambiguous. The CDR3 is 13 residues long. V gave up 3 bases and J gave up 3 bases, with 6 bases separating them. Germline V gene lookup returns CDR1 SGHTA and CDR2 FQGNSA. The CDR3: CASSFTVGNTIYF. The DNA for the CDR3 is TGTGCCAGCAGCTTCACAGTTGGAAACACCATATATTTT.

The DNA for the CDR3 is TGCAGCGTTGGGGGAGACAGGGGGCCCACAGATACGCAGTATTTT. Protein: CSVGGDRGPTDTQYF. The gene calls are TRBV29-1 and TRBJ2-3, with TRBD1 matching over 10 bases. The CDR3 runs to 15 residues. With 4 bases clipped from V and 2 bases from J, the junction kept 6 bases outside the gene matches. CDR1 is SQVTM, CDR2 ANQGSEA, per germline.

The rearrangement joins TRBV6-6 to TRBJ2-2, with 8 bases identical to TRBD1. The CDR3 runs to 16 residues. The V gene end was trimmed by 0 bases and the J gene end by 6 bases; junction bases not matched to a gene: 6. Germline CDR1 MNHNY, CDR2 SVGAGI (reference sequence). The CDR3 reads CASSYSAGGRAGELFF. As DNA, the CDR3 is TGTGCCAGCAGTTACTCGGCAGGGGGCAGGGCCGGGGAGCTGTTTTTT.

This rearrangement joins TRBV6-5 to TRBJ1-1; the D is unclear. V was pared by 5 bases and J by 1 base, with 5 bases between. The length of the CDR3 is 12 residues. Germline V gene sequence: CDR1 MNHEY, CDR2 SVGAGI. CDR3 amino acids: CASSRQNTEAFF. As DNA, the CDR3 is TGTGCCAGCAGTAGACAGAACACTGAAGCTTTCTTT.

The rearrangement links TRBV4-1 to TRBJ2-7; D possibly corresponds to TRBD1 (6 bases). CDR1 is MGHRA, CDR2 YSYEKL, per germline. The CDR3 sequence is 14 residues long. V dropped 1 base and J dropped 11 bases, with 18 bases sitting between them. This CDR3 reads CASSQGATGHNEYF. CDR3 DNA: TGCGCCAGCAGCCAAGGGGCCACGGGACATAATGAGTACTTC.

This CDR3 is CASSLGTAEKLFF. DNA for the CDR3: TGTGCCAGCAGCTTGGGGACAGCTGAAAAACTGTTTTTT. The chain employs TRBV5-5 and TRBJ1-4; maybe TRBD1 (6 bases). The CDR3 runs 13 residues. Germline CDR1 reads SGHKS; CDR2 reads YYEKEE (reference sequence). The V and J ends lost 0 bases and 7 bases respectively, with 7 bases between them. The entire variable domain, with the rest obtained from reference TRBV5-5 and TRBJ1-4, is as follows: DAGVTQSPTHLIKTRGQQVTLRCSPISGHKSVSWYQQVLGQGPQFIFQYYEKEERGRGNFPDRFSARQFPNYSSELNVNALLLGDSALYLCASSLGTAEKLFFGSGTQLSVL.

The chain employs TRBV7-9 and TRBJ1-1, with D perhaps TRBD1 (5 bases). CDR3 length: 10 amino acids. In germline, CDR1 is SEHNR, CDR2 FQNEAQ (reference sequence). V lost 10 bases, J lost 13 bases, and 16 bases lay in between. This chain's CDR3 is CATREGRGFF. The CDR3 DNA reads TGTGCCACTCGGGAGGGACGAGGTTTCTTT. The entire variable domain, with the rest obtained from reference TRBV7-9 and TRBJ1-1, is as follows: DTGVSQNPRHKITKRGQNVTFRCDPISEHNRLYWYRQTLGQGPEFLTYFQNEAQLEKSRLLSDRFSAERPKGSFSTLEIQRTEQGDSAMYLCATREGRGFFGQGTRLTVV.

The V and J genes are TRBV9 and TRBJ2-3; 14 nucleotides agree with TRBD2. The length of the CDR3 is 16 residues. The J segment lost 4 bases and the V segment lost 3 bases, leaving 4 bases of the junction unmatched. Germline V gene sequence: CDR1 SGDLS, CDR2 YYNGEE. The CDR3 nucleotides read TGTGCCAGCAGCGCGGGACTAGCGGGAGTTCCAGATACGCAGTATTTT. Encoded protein: CASSAGLAGVPDTQYF. Supplemented by reference TRBV9 and TRBJ2-3, the full variable domain reads DSGVTQTPKHLITATGQRVTLRCSPRSGDLSVYWYQQSLDQGLQFLIQYYNGEERAKGNILERFSAQQFPDLHSELNLSSLELGDSALYFCASSAGLAGVPDTQYFGPGTRLTVL.

This rearrangement joins TRBV4-1 to TRBJ2-1, with TRBD2 as a possible D gene (6 bases). This CDR3 is built from 17 residues. V dropped 4 bases and J dropped 0 bases, with 16 bases sitting between them. Germline V gives CDR1 MGHRA, CDR2 YSYEKL. CDR3 coding DNA: TGCGCCAGCAGCCGCAGCCGGGACTCAAACTCCTACAATGAGCAGTTCTTC. Translating it yields CASSRSRDSNSYNEQFF.

As DNA, the CDR3 is TGTGCCAGCAGCCTGCGGACTAGCGGGAAAGAGACCCAGTACTTC. Protein product: CASSLRTSGKETQYF. The chain has TRBV5-4 and TRBJ2-5; TRBD2 matches 12 bases. J was trimmed by 3 bases and V by 4 bases; bases with no gene match: 4. Germline lookup yields CDR1 SGHNT and CDR2 YYREEE (reference sequence). The CDR3 runs 15 residues.

The chain carries TRBV9 and TRBJ2-3, with a weak D call TRBD2 (5 bases). The ends were cut back, 4 bases at V and 0 bases at J, with 9 bases in the middle. The CDR3 totals 14 residues. Germline V gene lookup returns CDR1 SGDLS and CDR2 YYNGEE. The CDR3 DNA reads as TGTGCCAGCAGCCCCCAGCGGAGCACAGATACGCAGTATTTT. Amino acid sequence: CASSPQRSTDTQYF.

This chain connects TRBV19 to TRBJ2-7; TRBD1 is a possible D gene (6 bases). The germline V gene encodes CDR1 LNHDA and CDR2 SQIVND (reference sequence). The CDR3 is 15 amino acids. V gave up 8 bases and J gave up 6 bases, with 23 bases separating them. CDR3 nucleotides: TGTGCCAGTTCAAGACTGGACAGTCGCTGGGGCGAGCAGTACTTC. Translated, it gives CASSRLDSRWGEQYF.

The chain has TRBV28 and TRBJ2-7; 13 bases align to TRBD2. The CDR3 runs 18 residues. The V and J ends lost 4 bases and 11 bases, in that order; junction bases with no gene match: 20. Germline V lookup: CDR1 MDHEN, CDR2 SYDVKM. The CDR3, as DNA: TGTGCCAGCAGTTCTTATCTAGGTGGGACTAGCGGGACCGCCGGGAAGTACTTC. Protein product: CASSSYLGGTSGTAGKYF.

As regards this clone: Its ends do not fully match the called genes, so a read error is possible. This same CDR3 is encoded by further DNA sequences in the sample. This chain uses TRBV28 with TRBJ2-7, with TRBD1 matching over 10 bases. This CDR3 contains 14 residues. Per the germline V gene, CDR1 is MDHEN and CDR2 is SYDVKM. For the CDR3, the DNA is TGTGCCAGCAGTTTATGGGGACAGGGGCGCGAGCAATACTTC. Its translation is CASSLWGQGREQYF.

V usage is TRBV6-1 and J usage is TRBJ1-1; D gene uncertain. The V end was cut by 5 bases, the J end by 1 base, with 5 bases between. Germline-derived CDR1 and CDR2 are MNHNS and SASEGT. The CDR3 totals 12 residues. This CDR3 is CASSISNTEAFF. CDR3 bases: TGTGCCAGCAGTATATCGAACACTGAAGCTTTCTTT.

The chain couples TRBV6-1 to TRBJ2-7; 8 positions agree with TRBD2. Germline V lookup: CDR1 MNHNS, CDR2 SASEGT. V gave up 6 bases and J gave up 4 bases; unmatched junction bases: 14. This CDR3 is built from 16 residues. The CDR3: CASSEFSGIGPYEQYF. The CDR3 DNA follows: TGTGCCAGCAGCGAATTTAGCGGGATTGGACCTTACGAGCAGTACTTC.